Listed below are T cell receptor beta chains from one sample, sequenced in a study of T cell repertoires and HLA-DP antigens. For these TCRs, the target antigens are not known. TCRdb's copy holds only in-frame clones and misses some; the assay was immunoSEQ multiplex PCR. The table includes about 110,000 clones, roughly 92% detected once. Input material: CD4+ T cells from PBMCs. The receptors come from a woman aged 18-29 years in good health and CMV-seronegative. The CDR3 runs from the conserved cysteine through the conserved F or W. The D gene is left open where the match is weak. Size values are once, few and many counts, or a class for expanded clones, and some rows have none.

j_gene: TRBJ2-2; d_gene: .; abundance: .; v_gene: TRBV6-5; CDR3aa: CASSLRGRHTGELFF; CDR3nt: TGTGCCAGCAGTTTGAGGGGACGGCATACCGGGGAGCTGTTTTTT
j_gene: TRBJ2-1; d_gene: TRBD2; abundance: .; v_gene: TRBV27; CDR3aa: CASSFSGLAGVYNEQFF; CDR3nt: TGTGCCAGCAGTTTTTCGGGCCTAGCGGGTGTGTACAATGAGCAGTTCTTC
j_gene: TRBJ1-1; d_gene: TRBD1; abundance: .; v_gene: TRBV11-2; CDR3aa: CASSLGPTGGRRTEAFF; CDR3nt: TGTGCCAGCAGCTTAGGTCCCACAGGGGGTCGACGTACTGAAGCTTTCTTT
j_gene: TRBJ2-1; d_gene: TRBD2; abundance: .; v_gene: TRBV29-1; CDR3aa: CSGSGGYNEQFF; CDR3nt: TGCAGCGGGAGCGGGGGCTACAATGAGCAGTTCTTC
j_gene: TRBJ1-1; d_gene: .; abundance: .; v_gene: TRBV10-3; CDR3aa: CAISETWENMNTEAFF; CDR3nt: TGTGCCATCAGTGAAACCTGGGAAAACATGAACACTGAAGCTTTCTTT
j_gene: TRBJ1-6; d_gene: TRBD1; abundance: .; v_gene: TRBV19; CDR3aa: CASSSTGGGSPLHF; CDR3nt: TGTGCCAGTAGTTCCACAGGGGGCGGATCACCCCTCCACTTT
j_gene: TRBJ2-7; d_gene: .; abundance: .; v_gene: TRBV5-4; CDR3aa: CASSWRGASYEQYF; CDR3nt: TGTGCCAGCAGCTGGAGGGGAGCAAGCTACGAGCAGTACTTC
j_gene: TRBJ2-7; d_gene: TRBD1; abundance: .; v_gene: TRBV18; CDR3aa: CASSPRETTRGYYEQYF; CDR3nt: TGTGCCAGCTCACCACGGGAGACAACCAGGGGGTACTACGAGCAGTACTTC
j_gene: TRBJ2-1; d_gene: .; abundance: once; v_gene: TRBV7-8; CDR3aa: CASSLVSRGSYNEQFF; CDR3nt: TGTGCCAGCAGCTTAGTCTCGCGGGGCTCCTACAATGAGCAGTTCTTC
j_gene: TRBJ1-1; d_gene: .; abundance: .; v_gene: TRBV28; CDR3aa: CASKYAAGPGTEAFF; CDR3nt: TGTGCCAGCAAATACGCGGCAGGGCCGGGCACTGAAGCTTTCTTT
j_gene: TRBJ1-4; d_gene: TRBD1; abundance: .; v_gene: TRBV18; CDR3aa: CASSPRGQRNEKLFF; CDR3nt: TGTGCCAGCTCACCTAGGGGACAGCGTAATGAAAAACTGTTTTTT
j_gene: TRBJ2-1; d_gene: TRBD2; abundance: .; v_gene: TRBV9; CDR3aa: CASSVGTTIWDNEQFF; CDR3nt: TGTGCCAGCAGCGTTGGGACTACCATATGGGACAATGAGCAGTTCTTC
j_gene: TRBJ1-1; d_gene: .; abundance: .; v_gene: TRBV5-4; CDR3aa: CASSSRGVTFTEAFF; CDR3nt: TGTGCCAGCAGCAGCCGAGGGGTTACCTTCACTGAAGCTTTCTTT
j_gene: TRBJ2-3; d_gene: TRBD1; abundance: .; v_gene: TRBV5-1; CDR3aa: CATSATGGGDTQYF; CDR3nt: TGCGCCACCTCGGCGACAGGGGGCGGTGATACGCAGTATTTT
j_gene: TRBJ2-2; d_gene: TRBD1; abundance: .; v_gene: TRBV11-3; CDR3aa: CASSLGQGVTGELFF; CDR3nt: TGTGCCAGCAGCTTAGGACAGGGGGTAACCGGGGAGCTGTTTTTT
j_gene: TRBJ2-1; d_gene: TRBD2; abundance: .; v_gene: TRBV5-1; CDR3aa: CASSPRTSGGPHNEQFF; CDR3nt: TGCGCCAGCAGCCCGAGGACTAGCGGGGGCCCTCACAATGAGCAGTTCTTC
j_gene: TRBJ2-1; d_gene: TRBD2; abundance: .; v_gene: TRBV5-8; CDR3aa: CASSFSLLAGGQGEQFF; CDR3nt: TGTGCCAGCAGCTTTTCGTTATTAGCGGGAGGGCAAGGTGAGCAGTTCTTC
j_gene: TRBJ2-7; d_gene: TRBD2; abundance: .; v_gene: TRBV18; CDR3aa: CASSPLREDSYEQYF; CDR3nt: TGTGCCAGCTCACCTCTGCGGGAGGACTCCTACGAGCAGTACTTC
j_gene: TRBJ2-1; d_gene: TRBD2; abundance: .; v_gene: TRBV27; CDR3aa: CASSFNPGLAGGNEQFF; CDR3nt: TGTGCCAGCAGTTTTAACCCCGGGCTAGCGGGAGGGAATGAGCAGTTCTTC
j_gene: TRBJ2-7; d_gene: TRBD1; abundance: .; v_gene: TRBV25-1; CDR3aa: CASSETDRNYEQYF; CDR3nt: TGTGCCAGCAGTGAAACGGACAGGAACTACGAGCAGTACTTC
j_gene: TRBJ1-1; d_gene: .; abundance: .; v_gene: TRBV10-1; CDR3aa: CASSNARGGTEAFF; CDR3nt: TGCGCCAGCAGTAATGCCAGGGGCGGCACTGAAGCTTTCTTT
j_gene: TRBJ2-7; d_gene: .; abundance: .; v_gene: TRBV27; CDR3aa: CASSFPGSGQYF; CDR3nt: TGTGCCAGCAGTTTCCCAGGGTCCGGGCAGTACTTC
j_gene: TRBJ2-3; d_gene: .; abundance: .; v_gene: TRBV29-1; CDR3aa: CSVEGGIQGRSTDTQYF; CDR3nt: TGCAGCGTTGAAGGCGGGATACAGGGCCGGTCGACAGATACGCAGTATTTT
j_gene: TRBJ2-7; d_gene: TRBD1; abundance: .; v_gene: TRBV19; CDR3aa: CASSPGQGEQYF; CDR3nt: TGTGCCAGTAGTCCCGGACAGGGCGAGCAGTACTTC
j_gene: TRBJ2-4; d_gene: TRBD1; abundance: .; v_gene: TRBV18; CDR3aa: CASSRPSTGNKNIQYF; CDR3nt: TGTGCCAGCTCCCGCCCATCGACAGGGAACAAAAACATTCAGTACTTC
j_gene: TRBJ2-3; d_gene: TRBD2; abundance: .; v_gene: TRBV28; CDR3aa: CASSFYSGGGIDTQYF; CDR3nt: TGTGCCAGCAGTTTCTATAGCGGGGGGGGAATAGATACGCAGTATTTT
j_gene: TRBJ2-1; d_gene: .; abundance: .; v_gene: TRBV7-3; CDR3aa: CASSPTSLNEQFF; CDR3nt: TGTGCCAGCAGCCCTACATCACTGAATGAGCAGTTCTTC
j_gene: TRBJ2-1; d_gene: .; abundance: .; v_gene: TRBV2; CDR3aa: CASSGNNEQFF; CDR3nt: TGTGCCAGCAGTGGGAACAATGAGCAGTTCTTC
j_gene: TRBJ2-1; d_gene: TRBD2; abundance: .; v_gene: TRBV7-3; CDR3aa: CASSSRGGSGGVLDKQFF; CDR3nt: TGTGCCAGCAGCTCCCGAGGAGGTAGCGGGGGGGTTTTAGATAAGCAGTTCTTC
j_gene: TRBJ1-2; d_gene: .; abundance: .; v_gene: TRBV4-2; CDR3aa: CASSQITGKRYTF; CDR3nt: TGTGCCAGCAGCCAGATAACCGGGAAAAGGTACACCTTC
j_gene: TRBJ2-7; d_gene: .; abundance: .; v_gene: TRBV5-1; CDR3aa: CASSTHPAGQRYEQYF; CDR3nt: TGCGCCAGCAGCACCCACCCGGCAGGGCAGCGTTACGAGCAGTACTTC
j_gene: TRBJ2-1; d_gene: .; abundance: .; v_gene: TRBV19; CDR3aa: CASSIVSQGYNEQFF; CDR3nt: TGTGCCAGTAGTATAGTGAGCCAAGGTTACAATGAGCAGTTCTTC
j_gene: TRBJ2-1; d_gene: .; abundance: .; v_gene: TRBV10-1; CDR3aa: CASSRTARSYNEQFF; CDR3nt: TGCGCCAGCAGTCGGACTGCCAGATCCTACAATGAGCAGTTCTTC
j_gene: TRBJ2-3; d_gene: TRBD2; abundance: .; v_gene: TRBV18; CDR3aa: CASSPWAGGTDTQYF; CDR3nt: TGTGCCAGCTCACCCTGGGCGGGGGGCACAGATACGCAGTATTTT
j_gene: TRBJ2-2; d_gene: .; abundance: .; v_gene: TRBV19; CDR3aa: CASSKGAQYTGELFF; CDR3nt: TGTGCCAGTAGTAAGGGTGCCCAGTACACCGGGGAGCTGTTTTTT
j_gene: TRBJ2-5; d_gene: TRBD2; abundance: .; v_gene: TRBV5-8; CDR3aa: CASSLALLAGGRETQYF; CDR3nt: TGTGCCAGCAGCTTGGCCTTACTAGCGGGAGGTCGGGAGACCCAGTACTTC
j_gene: TRBJ2-1; d_gene: TRBD1; abundance: .; v_gene: TRBV7-2; CDR3aa: CASTLLGTENNEQFF; CDR3nt: TGTGCCAGCACCCTCTTGGGGACAGAGAACAATGAGCAGTTCTTC
j_gene: TRBJ2-6; d_gene: TRBD1; abundance: .; v_gene: TRBV7-3; CDR3aa: CASSSGQSSGANVLTF; CDR3nt: TGTGCCAGCAGCTCGGGACAGAGCTCTGGGGCCAACGTCCTGACTTTC
j_gene: TRBJ1-1; d_gene: TRBD1; abundance: few; v_gene: TRBV5-4; CDR3aa: CASSSRTGMNTEAFF; CDR3nt: TGTGCCAGCAGCTCACGGACAGGGATGAACACTGAAGCTTTCTTT
j_gene: TRBJ2-7; d_gene: .; abundance: .; v_gene: TRBV12-2; CDR3aa: CASRPEGGDGTLDYEQYF; CDR3nt: TGTGCAAGTCGGCCGGAAGGGGGGGACGGGACACTTGACTACGAGCAGTACTTC
j_gene: TRBJ2-5; d_gene: .; abundance: .; v_gene: TRBV9; CDR3aa: CASSPRPGPQETQYF; CDR3nt: TGTGCCAGCAGCCCTCGACCGGGACCCCAAGAGACCCAGTACTTC
j_gene: TRBJ1-2; d_gene: .; abundance: .; v_gene: TRBV10-1; CDR3aa: CASSKGRYGYTF; CDR3nt: TGCGCCAGCAGTAAGGGGAGATATGGCTACACCTTC
j_gene: TRBJ2-1; d_gene: .; abundance: .; v_gene: TRBV27; CDR3aa: CASSRGAPLNEQFF; CDR3nt: TGTGCCAGCAGTCGGGGGGCCCCCCTCAATGAGCAGTTCTTC
j_gene: TRBJ1-5; d_gene: .; abundance: once; v_gene: TRBV6-1; CDR3aa: CASSEPTGMFNQPQHF; CDR3nt: TGTGCCAGCAGTGAACCGACAGGTATGTTCAATCAGCCCCAGCATTTT
j_gene: TRBJ2-3; d_gene: .; abundance: .; v_gene: TRBV27; CDR3aa: CASSLSVGRTQYF; CDR3nt: TGTGCCAGCAGTCTTTCGGTGGGTCGTACGCAGTATTTT
j_gene: TRBJ2-1; d_gene: .; abundance: few; v_gene: TRBV5-4; CDR3aa: CASSADFDEQFF; CDR3nt: TGTGCCAGCAGCGCCGATTTCGATGAGCAGTTCTTC
j_gene: TRBJ1-6; d_gene: .; abundance: few; v_gene: TRBV6-1; CDR3aa: CASDTQYSPLHF; CDR3nt: TGTGCCAGCGACACTCAGTATTCACCCCTCCACTTT
j_gene: TRBJ2-7; d_gene: TRBD2; abundance: .; v_gene: TRBV5-6; CDR3aa: CASSYLSGSGPIYEQYF; CDR3nt: TGTGCCAGCAGTTACCTATCGGGTAGCGGGCCGATCTACGAGCAGTACTTC
j_gene: TRBJ1-1; d_gene: .; abundance: once; v_gene: TRBV28; CDR3aa: CASSLEGPEAFF; CDR3nt: TGTGCCAGCAGTTTAGAGGGTCCGGAAGCTTTCTTT
j_gene: TRBJ2-3; d_gene: TRBD2; abundance: .; v_gene: TRBV5-4; CDR3aa: CASGYERGGPADTQYF; CDR3nt: TGTGCCAGCGGATACGAACGGGGGGGCCCGGCAGATACGCAGTATTTT
j_gene: TRBJ2-1; d_gene: TRBD1; abundance: .; v_gene: TRBV19; CDR3aa: CATSRDRVNEQFF; CDR3nt: TGTGCCACGTCCCGGGACAGGGTCAATGAGCAGTTCTTC
j_gene: TRBJ1-1; d_gene: .; abundance: .; v_gene: TRBV10-2; CDR3aa: CASSESTQYTEAFF; CDR3nt: TGCGCCAGCAGTGAGTCGACACAGTACACTGAAGCTTTCTTT
j_gene: TRBJ2-5; d_gene: .; abundance: .; v_gene: TRBV7-9; CDR3aa: CASGQGEITETQYF; CDR3nt: TGTGCCAGCGGACAAGGGGAGATAACGGAGACCCAGTACTTC
j_gene: TRBJ2-7; d_gene: TRBD2; abundance: .; v_gene: TRBV11-2; CDR3aa: CASSLESGNPSYEQYF; CDR3nt: TGTGCCAGCAGCTTAGAGAGCGGGAATCCCTCCTACGAGCAGTACTTC